The 2 T cell receptor beta chains given below trace back to one sample, sequenced in a study of shared clonotypes between healthy human individuals. Only in-frame clones appear in the TCRdb table, and some are missing; sequencing was by immunoSEQ multiplex PCR. Of about 470,000 clones listed, roughly 77% were seen once; the top ten hold about 13%. Material for sequencing was PBMCs. The origin of the receptors is a woman in her thirties or forties in good health. Some clones in this sample may be carry-over from other donors' samples.

V and J are TRBV30 and TRBJ2-1; D is perhaps TRBD2 (5 bases). V was clipped by 3 bases and J by 4 bases, with 19 bases between them. CDR3 size: 16 residues. Per germline, CDR1 GTSNPN and CDR2 SVGIG (reference sequence). CDR3 coding DNA: TGTGCCTGGAGCGACCCCCGCCAGCGGCCGTACAATGAGCAGTTCTTC. The encoded protein is CAWSDPRQRPYNEQFF. The full variable domain, rest sourced from reference TRBV30 and TRBJ2-1, is SQTIHQWPATLVQPVGSPLSLECTVEGTSNPNLYWYRQAAGRGLQLLFYSVGIGQISSEVPQNLSASRPQDRQFILSSKKLLLSDSGFYLCAWSDPRQRPYNEQFFGPGTRLTVL.

This clone was detected a few times. The V and J genes are TRBV30 and TRBJ2-3, with 15 bases fitting TRBD2. The V gene's germline CDR1 is GTSNPN and CDR2 SVGIG (reference sequence). The CDR3 length is 17 residues. The V segment lost 2 bases and the J segment 4 bases; nucleotides outside the gene matches: 7. The CDR3 protein is CAWSSPWTSGGADTQYF. The CDR3 DNA is TGTGCCTGGAGTTCGCCCTGGACTAGCGGGGGGGCAGATACGCAGTATTTT. Full variable domain (missing parts from reference TRBV30 and TRBJ2-3): SQTIHQWPATLVQPVGSPLSLECTVEGTSNPNLYWYRQAAGRGLQLLFYSVGIGQISSEVPQNLSASRPQDRQFILSSKKLLLSDSGFYLCAWSSPWTSGGADTQYFGPGTRLTVL.